This T cell receptor beta chain was captured in a study of blood T cell repertoires in COVID-19. Overall study: Material from acute and convalescent COVID-19 was sourced from the United States, Italy and Spain.

As originally analysed: Nucleated cell counts were estimated from reference gene primer amplification. Clones were sequenced by immunoSEQ multiplex PCR, and TCRdb holds only the in-frame ones, with some missing. That table supplies the V and J calls and clone size; D and trimming were determined from the DNA. Altogether around 97,000 clones are present, 87% being singletons, with the ten largest covering 3% to 3.5%. V dropped 5 bases and J dropped 7; count of bases not matched to a gene: 5. This CDR3 is 14 amino acids long. CDR1 is LGHNA, CDR2 YNFKEQ, per germline. The specimen sequenced was peripheral blood. The chain combines TRBV4-2 with TRBJ1-4; TRBD1 matches at 9 bases. The origin of this receptor is a man aged 50 to 59 in a cohort sampled during active COVID-19. Written as DNA, the CDR3 is TGTGCCAGCAGCAAGACAGGGGGGCTTGAAAAACTGTTTTTT. It specifies CASSKTGGLEKLFF.